This T cell receptor (beta chain) originates from a study of blood T cell repertoires in COVID-19. Study-level background: Sites across the United States, Italy and Spain contributed samples from acute and convalescent COVID-19. In each case, the material was cDNA or gDNA derived from T cells, B-cell-depleted T cells, or PBMCs.

J was trimmed by 7 bases and V by 4 bases; bases with no gene match: 12. This CDR3 spans 15 amino acids. The germline V gene has CDR1 SGHDT and CDR2 YYEEEE. In the study's own analysis: The authors estimated nucleated cell counts from reference gene primer amplification. Libraries were prepared by immunoSEQ multiplex PCR; TCRdb keeps only in-frame clonotypes and omits some of them. V and J calls plus clone size are reproduced from that table; the DNA served to infer D and trimming. Here the sample spans 470,000 or so clones, roughly 85% being singletons. Sequenced sample: peripheral blood. The sequence was collected from a human donor in a cohort sampled during active COVID-19. This chain uses TRBV5-6 with TRBJ2-7; the match to TRBD1 covers 9 bases. The CDR3 DNA reads as TGTGCCAGCAGCCTAGGGACAGGGTTTCACCGGGAGCAGTACTTC. It specifies CASSLGTGFHREQYF. The full variable domain, its missing parts supplied by reference TRBV5-6 and TRBJ2-7, is DAGVTQSPTHLIKTRGQQVTLRCSPKSGHDTVSWYQQALGQGPQFIFQYYEEEERQRGNFPDRFSGHQFPNYSSELNVNALLLGDSALYLCASSLGTGFHREQYFGPGTRLTVT.